The 6 T cell receptor beta chains below all came from one sample that was sequenced in a study of cytomegalovirus exposure and HLA in healthy donors. PCR was performed using 60 Vbeta and 13 Jbeta primers. The protocol was immunoSEQ multiplex PCR, while the TCRdb copy is restricted to in-frame clones and leaves out a portion. The sample comprises roughly 200,000 clones, about 12% of which are singletons, and 7.8% rests with the top ten. Sequenced input: PBMCs. The origin of the receptors is a man over 45 in good health and CMV-seropositive.

This clone was recorded a few times. The V call is TRBV29-1, the J call TRBJ2-1, with D possibly being TRBD2 (5 bases). V was cut by 7 bases and J by 2 bases, with 15 bases left in between. This CDR3 contains 14 residues. Germline CDR1 is SQVTM and CDR2 is ANQGSEA. CDR3 in amino acids: CSGRFLSPYNEQFF. DNA of the CDR3: TGCAGCGGGAGGTTTCTTTCACCCTACAATGAGCAGTTCTTC.

The chain combines TRBV5-1 with TRBJ1-6; D is perhaps TRBD1 (6 bases). The germline V and J ends were trimmed by 0 bases and 9 bases, with 10 bases remaining between them. The germline gives CDR1 SGHRS, CDR2 YFSETQ. The CDR3 consists of 14 residues. The CDR3 here is CASSLEQGSSPLHF. Written as DNA, the CDR3 is TGCGCCAGCAGCTTGGAACAGGGAAGTTCACCCCTCCACTTT.

J is TRBJ2-5 and V is TRBV29-1; maybe TRBD1 (6 bases). V was cut by 4 bases and J by 7 bases, with 16 bases left in between. Germline V gives CDR1 SQVTM, CDR2 ANQGSEA. This CDR3 contains 13 residues. The CDR3 spells CSVGPQGFGTQYF. The CDR3 DNA reads as TGCAGCGTTGGGCCCCAGGGGTTTGGGACCCAGTACTTC. The full variable domain, in which reference TRBV29-1 and TRBJ2-5 provide the parts outside the CDR3, is SAVISQKPSRDICQRGTSLTIQCQVDSQVTMMFWYRQQPGQSLTLIATANQGSEATYESGFVIDKFPISRPNLTFSTLTVSNMSPEDSSIYLCSVGPQGFGTQYFGPGTRLLVL.

This chain uses TRBV18 with TRBJ2-5; TRBD1 matches 7 bases. J lost 0 bases, V lost 0 bases, and 4 bases had no gene match. This CDR3 is built from 16 residues. The germline V gene encodes CDR1 KGHSH and CDR2 LQKENI. CDR3 amino acids: CASSPPGTEYQETQYF. The CDR3 region has the DNA TGTGCCAGCTCACCACCGGGGACAGAGTACCAAGAGACCCAGTACTTC.

In this sample, this clone turned up a few times. The chain recombines TRBV27 with TRBJ2-7; D call uncertain. The V gene's germline CDR1 is MNHEY and CDR2 SMNVEV (reference sequence). The CDR3 loop spans 14 amino acids. The V and J ends lost 0 bases and 0 bases respectively, with 6 bases between them. DNA for the CDR3: TGTGCCAGCAGTTTATCGCGATCCTCCTACGAGCAGTACTTC. Protein: CASSLSRSSYEQYF.

CDR3 in DNA: TGTGCCAGCAGCTTAGACAGGGGGGGACAAGAGACCCAGTACTTC. Translated, it gives CASSLDRGGQETQYF. This chain links TRBV7-7 with TRBJ2-5; TRBD1 might be the D (8 bases). Between the trimmed V and J ends, which lost 1 base and 2 bases, there was a span of 11 bases. The CDR3 is 15 amino acids. Germline V gene lookup returns CDR1 SSHAT and CDR2 FNYEAQ (reference sequence).